A selection of T cell receptor beta chains follows, all from one sample in a study of blood T cell repertoires in COVID-19. Here immunoSEQ multiplex PCR was the method, and the copy in TCRdb shows in-frame clones only, minus some. The sample contains 81,000 or so clones, over 75% of which appear only once. The sample was peripheral blood. Every receptor here comes from a man between 45 and 60 years old with COVID-19, enrolled during active disease. The CDR3 runs from the conserved cysteine through the conserved F or W. The order of the fields is clone size, J gene, CDR3 length, D gene, V gene, CDR3 protein, CDR3 DNA. D genes are given only for firm matches. Expanded clones are given a class, and other clones once, few, many or no size at all.

clone size: once; J gene: TRBJ1-1; CDR3 length: 14; D gene: NA; V gene: TRBV10-1; CDR3 protein: CASIKSGEDTEAFF; CDR3 DNA: TGCGCCAGCATTAAGTCAGGGGAGGACACTGAAGCTTTCTTT
clone size: NA; J gene: TRBJ2-7; CDR3 length: 12; D gene: TRBD2; V gene: TRBV4-2; CDR3 protein: CASSQAGYEQYF; CDR3 DNA: TGTGCCAGTAGCCAAGCGGGGTACGAGCAGTACTTC
clone size: NA; J gene: TRBJ1-4; CDR3 length: 14; D gene: NA; V gene: TRBV25-1; CDR3 protein: CASSVHSSNEKLFF; CDR3 DNA: TGTGCCAGCAGCGTACACAGCTCTAATGAAAAACTGTTTTTT
clone size: once; J gene: TRBJ1-5; CDR3 length: 13; D gene: NA; V gene: TRBV24-1; CDR3 protein: CATSERFNQPQHF; CDR3 DNA: TGTGCCACCAGTGAACGGTTCAATCAGCCCCAGCATTTT
clone size: NA; J gene: TRBJ2-2; CDR3 length: 16; D gene: NA; V gene: TRBV7-9; CDR3 protein: CASSLAAGTGTGELFF; CDR3 DNA: TGTGCCAGCAGCTTAGCGGCAGGGACTGGCACCGGGGAGCTGTTTTTT
clone size: NA; J gene: TRBJ1-5; CDR3 length: 14; D gene: NA; V gene: TRBV27; CDR3 protein: CASTRWYSNQPQHF; CDR3 DNA: TGTGCCAGCACCCGGTGGTATAGCAATCAGCCCCAGCATTTT
clone size: NA; J gene: TRBJ2-3; CDR3 length: 11; D gene: NA; V gene: TRBV30; CDR3 protein: CAWTTGNTQYF; CDR3 DNA: TGTGCCTGGACTACGGGGAATACGCAGTATTTT
clone size: NA; J gene: TRBJ2-1; CDR3 length: 16; D gene: NA; V gene: TRBV7-9; CDR3 protein: CASSSGGASSYNEQFF; CDR3 DNA: TGTGCCAGCAGCTCGGGCGGGGCTAGCTCCTACAATGAGCAGTTCTTC
clone size: NA; J gene: TRBJ2-5; CDR3 length: 13; D gene: NA; V gene: TRBV30; CDR3 protein: CAWSVYRVTTQYF; CDR3 DNA: TGTGCCTGGAGTGTATACAGGGTAACGACCCAGTACTTC
clone size: NA; J gene: TRBJ1-4; CDR3 length: 16; D gene: TRBD1; V gene: TRBV19; CDR3 protein: CASSPPSAQGAGKLFF; CDR3 DNA: TGTGCCAGTAGTCCACCGTCGGCACAGGGGGCGGGAAAACTGTTTTTT
clone size: NA; J gene: TRBJ1-4; CDR3 length: 14; D gene: TRBD1; V gene: TRBV30; CDR3 protein: CAWTRRQGREKLFF; CDR3 DNA: TGTGCCTGGACCCGCCGACAGGGGCGTGAAAAACTGTTTTTT
clone size: NA; J gene: TRBJ1-5; CDR3 length: 14; D gene: TRBD1; V gene: TRBV28; CDR3 protein: CASLPGGRNQPQHF; CDR3 DNA: TGTGCCAGCCTCCCAGGGGGCCGTAATCAGCCCCAGCATTTT
clone size: NA; J gene: TRBJ2-7; CDR3 length: 14; D gene: TRBD2; V gene: TRBV9; CDR3 protein: CASSVTNSGSEQYF; CDR3 DNA: TGTGCCAGCAGCGTAACAAATAGCGGGAGCGAGCAGTACTTC
clone size: NA; J gene: TRBJ2-5; CDR3 length: 14; D gene: TRBD2; V gene: TRBV24-1; CDR3 protein: CATSEPRGEETQYF; CDR3 DNA: TGTGCCACCAGTGAACCCCGGGGGGAAGAGACCCAGTACTTC
clone size: NA; J gene: TRBJ1-2; CDR3 length: 15; D gene: TRBD1; V gene: TRBV29-1; CDR3 protein: CSVGPGTGTSYGYTF; CDR3 DNA: TGCAGCGTTGGCCCCGGGACAGGGACGTCCTATGGCTACACCTTC
clone size: NA; J gene: TRBJ2-7; CDR3 length: 14; D gene: NA; V gene: TRBV28; CDR3 protein: CASSYVMGGYEQYF; CDR3 DNA: TGTGCCAGCAGCTACGTTATGGGGGGCTACGAGCAGTACTTC
clone size: NA; J gene: TRBJ2-5; CDR3 length: 13; D gene: TRBD2; V gene: TRBV5-1; CDR3 protein: CASSGLAGETQYF; CDR3 DNA: TGCGCCAGCAGCGGACTAGCGGGAGAGACCCAGTACTTC
clone size: NA; J gene: TRBJ2-1; CDR3 length: 13; D gene: NA; V gene: TRBV7-9; CDR3 protein: CASSLDSDNEQFF; CDR3 DNA: TGTGCCAGCAGCTTAGACAGTGACAATGAGCAGTTCTTC
clone size: NA; J gene: TRBJ1-4; CDR3 length: 13; D gene: NA; V gene: TRBV6-5; CDR3 protein: CASSYGTLEKLFF; CDR3 DNA: TGTGCCAGCAGTTACGGGACACTCGAAAAACTGTTTTTT
clone size: NA; J gene: TRBJ1-2; CDR3 length: 14; D gene: TRBD1; V gene: TRBV4-2; CDR3 protein: CASSQWDRDSGYTF; CDR3 DNA: TGTGCCAGCAGCCAGTGGGACAGGGACTCTGGCTACACCTTC
clone size: NA; J gene: TRBJ1-6; CDR3 length: 13; D gene: NA; V gene: TRBV6-5; CDR3 protein: CASSPTGNSPLHF; CDR3 DNA: TGTGCCAGCAGTCCCACAGGGAATTCACCCCTCCACTTT
clone size: NA; J gene: TRBJ2-4; CDR3 length: 14; D gene: TRBD1; V gene: TRBV24-1; CDR3 protein: CATSDRTGTVIQYF; CDR3 DNA: TGTGCCACCAGTGACCGGACAGGGACCGTCATTCAGTACTTC
clone size: NA; J gene: TRBJ1-4; CDR3 length: 16; D gene: NA; V gene: TRBV18; CDR3 protein: CASSPPETAQNEKLFF; CDR3 DNA: TGTGCCAGCTCACCACCGGAGACAGCACAAAATGAAAAACTGTTTTTT
clone size: NA; J gene: TRBJ2-3; CDR3 length: 17; D gene: NA; V gene: TRBV7-9; CDR3 protein: CASSSGVGGDETDTQYF; CDR3 DNA: TGTGCCAGCAGCTCCGGCGTTGGAGGGGATGAAACAGATACGCAGTATTTT
clone size: NA; J gene: TRBJ1-4; CDR3 length: 14; D gene: NA; V gene: TRBV5-6; CDR3 protein: CASSLYRSGEKLFF; CDR3 DNA: TGTGCCAGCAGCTTGTACAGGTCCGGGGAAAAACTGTTTTTT
clone size: NA; J gene: TRBJ2-1; CDR3 length: 16; D gene: TRBD1; V gene: TRBV3-1/TRBV3-2; CDR3 protein: CASSHHRDRGLNEQFF; CDR3 DNA: TGTGCCAGCAGCCACCACCGGGACAGGGGGCTAAATGAGCAGTTCTTC
clone size: NA; J gene: TRBJ2-1; CDR3 length: 15; D gene: TRBD2; V gene: TRBV5-4; CDR3 protein: CASSTPPGRAFEQFF; CDR3 DNA: TGTGCCAGCAGCACCCCTCCCGGGAGGGCCTTTGAGCAGTTCTTC
clone size: NA; J gene: TRBJ2-7; CDR3 length: 14; D gene: NA; V gene: TRBV18; CDR3 protein: CASAPPGQSYEQYF; CDR3 DNA: TGTGCCAGCGCACCCCCCGGACAGTCCTACGAGCAGTACTTC
clone size: NA; J gene: TRBJ1-5; CDR3 length: 15; D gene: TRBD1; V gene: TRBV5-1; CDR3 protein: CASSFQGDPNQPQHF; CDR3 DNA: TGCGCCAGCAGCTTCCAGGGGGACCCAAATCAGCCCCAGCATTTT
clone size: NA; J gene: TRBJ1-2; CDR3 length: 15; D gene: NA; V gene: TRBV7-2; CDR3 protein: CASSAQSGVGYGYTF; CDR3 DNA: TGTGCCAGCAGCGCGCAATCAGGGGTTGGCTATGGCTACACCTTC
clone size: NA; J gene: TRBJ2-5; CDR3 length: 15; D gene: TRBD1; V gene: TRBV4-1; CDR3 protein: CASSQKDRFQETQYF; CDR3 DNA: TGCGCCAGCAGCCAGAAGGACAGGTTCCAAGAGACCCAGTACTTC
clone size: NA; J gene: TRBJ2-1; CDR3 length: 16; D gene: TRBD1; V gene: TRBV6-5; CDR3 protein: CASSSGTGGAGNEQFF; CDR3 DNA: TGTGCCAGCAGTTCCGGGACAGGGGGCGCCGGCAATGAGCAGTTCTTC
clone size: NA; J gene: TRBJ1-3; CDR3 length: 16; D gene: NA; V gene: TRBV2; CDR3 protein: CASSEATRSSGNTIYF; CDR3 DNA: TGTGCCAGCAGTGAAGCGACGAGGAGCTCTGGAAACACCATATATTTT
clone size: NA; J gene: TRBJ1-5; CDR3 length: 13; D gene: NA; V gene: TRBV6-5; CDR3 protein: CASSDRRYQPQHF; CDR3 DNA: TGTGCCAGCAGCGACAGGCGTTATCAGCCCCAGCATTTT
clone size: NA; J gene: TRBJ1-2; CDR3 length: 14; D gene: TRBD1; V gene: TRBV28; CDR3 protein: CASSSWDSSYGYTF; CDR3 DNA: TGTGCCAGCAGTTCCTGGGACAGTTCCTATGGCTACACCTTC
clone size: NA; J gene: TRBJ1-6; CDR3 length: 14; D gene: NA; V gene: TRBV30; CDR3 protein: CAWMESSYNSPLHF; CDR3 DNA: TGTGCCTGGATGGAGAGCTCCTATAATTCACCCCTCCACTTT
clone size: NA; J gene: TRBJ2-3; CDR3 length: 16; D gene: TRBD2; V gene: TRBV5-4; CDR3 protein: CASSSTSGRVGDTQYF; CDR3 DNA: TGTGCCAGCAGCTCCACTAGCGGGAGGGTGGGAGATACGCAGTATTTT
clone size: NA; J gene: TRBJ2-7; CDR3 length: 15; D gene: TRBD2; V gene: TRBV19; CDR3 protein: CASSIVGQRGYEQYF; CDR3 DNA: TGTGCCAGTAGTATAGTTGGGCAGCGGGGTTACGAGCAGTACTTC
clone size: NA; J gene: TRBJ2-3; CDR3 length: 11; D gene: NA; V gene: TRBV12-3/TRBV12-4; CDR3 protein: CASSLTDTQYF; CDR3 DNA: TGTGCCAGCAGTCTTACAGATACGCAGTATTTT
clone size: NA; J gene: TRBJ2-2; CDR3 length: 14; D gene: NA; V gene: TRBV11-3; CDR3 protein: CASSPSPGSGELFF; CDR3 DNA: TGTGCCAGCAGCCCTAGTCCGGGATCCGGGGAGCTGTTTTTT